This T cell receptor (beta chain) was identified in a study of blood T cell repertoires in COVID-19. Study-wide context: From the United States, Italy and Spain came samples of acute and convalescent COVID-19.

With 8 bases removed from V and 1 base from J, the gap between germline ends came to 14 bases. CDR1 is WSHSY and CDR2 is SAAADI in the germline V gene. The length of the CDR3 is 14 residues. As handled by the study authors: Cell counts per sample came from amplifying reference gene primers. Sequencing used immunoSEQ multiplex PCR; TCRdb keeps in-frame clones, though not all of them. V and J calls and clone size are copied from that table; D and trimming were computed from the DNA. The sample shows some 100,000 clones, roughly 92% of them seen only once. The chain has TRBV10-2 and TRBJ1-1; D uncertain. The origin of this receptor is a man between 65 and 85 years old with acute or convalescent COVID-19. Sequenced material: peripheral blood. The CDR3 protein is CASQAISANTEAFF. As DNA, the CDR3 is TGCGCCAGCCAGGCGATCAGTGCGAACACTGAAGCTTTCTTT.